This T cell receptor (beta chain) was profiled in a study of beta chain features in type 1 diabetes. The wider study: Analysis included roughly 100 million sorted cells drawn from all samples.

Trimming stripped 5 bases from V and 5 bases from J, with 10 bases between. Per the germline V gene, CDR1 is SGDLS and CDR2 is YYNGEE. The CDR3 extends over 13 amino acids. In the case of this clone: As yet, its antigen is unknown.

Whole-study findings and limits: Possible PCR preference for shorter templates applied equally to patients and controls. When Type 1 diabetes patients were examined, their TCRB CDR3s proved moderately but significantly shorter in all four CD4+ subsets.

As every portion of the isolated RNA was reverse transcribed, the sequencing read expressed TCRB transcripts. Profiling relied on immunoSEQ multiplex PCR, and the TCRdb table lists in-frame clones only, not all of them. This sample has about 120,000 clones, with 17% found just once. Source material: central memory CD4+ T cells from blood. V usage is TRBV9 and J usage is TRBJ2-2, with D unclear. This sequence originates from a man aged 18 to 30 with type 1 diabetes. The CDR3 coding sequence is TGTGCCAGCAGTTCCACGTGGACCGGGGAGCTGTTTTTT. Protein: CASSSTWTGELFF.